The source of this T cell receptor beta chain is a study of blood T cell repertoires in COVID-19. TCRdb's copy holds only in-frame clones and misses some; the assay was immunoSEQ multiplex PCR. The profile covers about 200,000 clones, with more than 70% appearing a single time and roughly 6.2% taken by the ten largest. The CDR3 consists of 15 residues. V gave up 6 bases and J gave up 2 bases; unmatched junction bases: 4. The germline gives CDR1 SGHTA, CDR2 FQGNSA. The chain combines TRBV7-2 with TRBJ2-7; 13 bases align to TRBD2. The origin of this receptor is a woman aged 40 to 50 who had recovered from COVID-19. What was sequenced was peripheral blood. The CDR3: CASRILAGGPYEQYF. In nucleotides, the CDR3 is TGTGCCAGCAGAATACTAGCGGGAGGGCCCTACGAGCAGTACTTC.